Given below is one TCR beta chain in context. Its antigen is not known. The data originate from a study of OX40 agonist ivuxolimab in advanced cancers. Study information: Ivuxolimab, an agonistic anti-OX40 (CD134) antibody, was given to patients. Dose-escalation patients suffered from hepatocellular carcinoma, melanoma, renal cell or head and neck cancer.

Study-wide findings and caveats: Also present in some nonresponders was a low level of normalized T-cell clonal expansion. Averaging showed that CD8+ T cells had more expanded clones than CD4+ did.

Clones were sequenced by immunoSEQ multiplex PCR, and TCRdb holds only the in-frame ones, with some missing. This sample carries about 38,000 clones, roughly 82% of them seen once, and the ten largest clones take about 7.6%. The clonotype originates from an adult with an advanced solid tumor such as melanoma, head and neck, liver or kidney cancer. This sample comprised CD4+ or CD8+ T cells sorted from blood, obtained in a trial of the OX40 agonist ivuxolimab.

The DNA for the CDR3 is TGTGCCAGCAGTGATAAGCAGGGGAGGAATCAGCCCCAGCATTTT. Its protein product is CASSDKQGRNQPQHF. The rearrangement links TRBV6-4 to TRBJ1-5; possibly TRBD1 for D (6 bases). V lost 3 bases and J 4 bases, leaving 13 bases between the germline ends. Germline values: CDR1 MRHNA, CDR2 SNTAGT. The CDR3 has 15 residues.